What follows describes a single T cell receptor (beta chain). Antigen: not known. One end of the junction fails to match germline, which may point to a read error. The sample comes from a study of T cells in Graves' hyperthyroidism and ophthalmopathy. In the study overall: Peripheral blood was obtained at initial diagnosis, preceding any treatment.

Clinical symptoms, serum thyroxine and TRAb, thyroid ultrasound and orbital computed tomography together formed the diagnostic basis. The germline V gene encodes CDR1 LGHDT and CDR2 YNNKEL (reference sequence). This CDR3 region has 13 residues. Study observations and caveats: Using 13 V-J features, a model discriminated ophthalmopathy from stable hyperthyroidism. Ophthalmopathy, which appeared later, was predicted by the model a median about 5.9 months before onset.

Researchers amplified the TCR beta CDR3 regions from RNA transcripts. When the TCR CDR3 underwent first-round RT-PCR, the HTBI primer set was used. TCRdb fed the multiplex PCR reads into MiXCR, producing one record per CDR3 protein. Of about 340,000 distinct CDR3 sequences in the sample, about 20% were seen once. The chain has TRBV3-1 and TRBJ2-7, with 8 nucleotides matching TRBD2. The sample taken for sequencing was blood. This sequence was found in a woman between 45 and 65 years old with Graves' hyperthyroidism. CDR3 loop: CASSQAGAYEQYF. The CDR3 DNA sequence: TGTGCCAGCAGTCAAGCGGGGGCCTACGAGCAGTACTTC.